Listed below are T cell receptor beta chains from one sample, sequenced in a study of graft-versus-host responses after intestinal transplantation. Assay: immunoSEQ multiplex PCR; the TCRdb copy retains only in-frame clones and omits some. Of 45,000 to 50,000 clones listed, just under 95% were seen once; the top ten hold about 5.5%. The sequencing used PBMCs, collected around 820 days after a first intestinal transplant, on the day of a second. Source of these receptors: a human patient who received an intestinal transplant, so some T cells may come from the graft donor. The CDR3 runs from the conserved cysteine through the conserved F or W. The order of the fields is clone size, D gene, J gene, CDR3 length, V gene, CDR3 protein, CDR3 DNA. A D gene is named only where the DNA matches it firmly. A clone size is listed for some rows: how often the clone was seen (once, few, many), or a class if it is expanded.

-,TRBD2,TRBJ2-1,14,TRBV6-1,CASTKREGLGEQFF,TGTGCCAGCACGAAGCGGGAGGGCCTGGGTGAGCAGTTCTTC
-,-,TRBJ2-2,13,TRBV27,CASSLIHTGELFF,TGTGCCAGCAGTCTTATTCACACCGGGGAGCTGTTTTTT
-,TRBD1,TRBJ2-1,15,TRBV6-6,CASTNWGRGQGEQFF,TGTGCCAGCACGAATTGGGGAAGGGGGCAAGGGGAGCAGTTCTTC
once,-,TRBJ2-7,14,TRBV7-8,CASSSTRVSYEQYF,TGTGCCAGCAGCAGTACCCGAGTGAGCTACGAGCAGTACTTC
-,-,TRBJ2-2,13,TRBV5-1,CASSFGGTGELFF,TGCGCCAGCAGCTTCGGCGGGACCGGGGAGCTGTTTTTT
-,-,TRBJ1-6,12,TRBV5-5,CASSFARTPLHF,TGTGCCAGCAGCTTCGCACGGACACCCCTCCACTTT
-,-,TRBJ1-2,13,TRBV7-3,CASSTQTGYGYTF,TGTGCCAGCAGCACTCAGACAGGTTATGGCTACACCTTC
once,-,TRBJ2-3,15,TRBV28,CASSGPTVRTDTQYF,TGTGCCAGCAGTGGACCGACAGTACGCACAGATACGCAGTATTTT
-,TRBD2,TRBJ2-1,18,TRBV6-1,CASSDRTGLAASTNEQFF,TGTGCCAGCAGTGACCGAACGGGACTAGCGGCCTCCACCAATGAGCAGTTCTTC
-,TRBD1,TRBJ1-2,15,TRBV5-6,CASSLETGVNYGYTF,TGTGCCAGCAGCTTGGAAACAGGGGTGAACTATGGCTACACCTTC
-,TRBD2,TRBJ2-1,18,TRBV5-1,CASNIGASGRFAYNEQFF,TGCGCCAGCAACATTGGGGCTAGCGGGAGGTTTGCCTACAATGAGCAGTTCTTC
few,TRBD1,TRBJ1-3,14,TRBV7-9,CASSETGAGNTIYF,TGTGCCAGCAGCGAGACAGGGGCTGGAAACACCATATATTTT
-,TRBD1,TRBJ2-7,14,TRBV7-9,CASSPGQGVYEQYF,TGTGCCAGCAGCCCGGGACAGGGGGTCTACGAGCAGTACTTC
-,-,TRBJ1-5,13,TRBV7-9,CASSQDGGQPQHF,TGTGCCAGCAGCCAGGACGGGGGACAGCCCCAGCATTTT
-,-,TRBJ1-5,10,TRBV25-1,CASSEGRKHF,TGTGCCAGCAGTGAAGGGAGGAAGCATTTT
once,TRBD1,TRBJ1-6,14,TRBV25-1,CASSGPGGNSPLHF,TGTGCCAGCAGTGGGCCAGGGGGGAATTCACCCCTCCACTTT
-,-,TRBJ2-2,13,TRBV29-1,CSVQRFHTGELFF,TGCAGCGTTCAAAGGTTTCACACCGGGGAGCTGTTTTTT
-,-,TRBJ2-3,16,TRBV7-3,CASSLFPGASADTQYF,TGTGCCAGCAGCTTATTCCCAGGGGCCAGTGCAGATACGCAGTATTTT
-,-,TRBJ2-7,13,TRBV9,CASSASDGYEQYF,TGTGCCAGCAGCGCAAGCGACGGCTACGAGCAGTACTTC
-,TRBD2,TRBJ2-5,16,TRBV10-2,CASSERASGTQETQYF,TGCGCCAGCAGTGAGAGGGCTAGCGGGACCCAAGAGACCCAGTACTTC
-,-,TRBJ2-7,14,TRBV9,CASSASSDSYEQYF,TGTGCCAGCAGCGCAAGTAGCGACTCCTACGAGCAGTACTTC
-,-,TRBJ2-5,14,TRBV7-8,CASSTSGLQETQYF,TGTGCCAGCAGCACCTCAGGGCTCCAAGAGACCCAGTACTTC
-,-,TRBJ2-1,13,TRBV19,CASPRGSYNEQFF,TGTGCCAGTCCCCGGGGCTCCTACAATGAGCAGTTCTTC
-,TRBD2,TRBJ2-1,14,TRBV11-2,CASSISGRINEQFF,TGTGCCAGCAGCATTAGCGGGAGAATAAATGAGCAGTTCTTC
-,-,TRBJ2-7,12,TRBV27,CASSLPSGEQYF,TGTGCCAGCAGCCTCCCGAGCGGCGAGCAGTACTTC
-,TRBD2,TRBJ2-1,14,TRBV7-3,CASSPSGRENEQFF,TGTGCCAGCAGCCCTAGCGGGAGGGAGAATGAGCAGTTCTTC
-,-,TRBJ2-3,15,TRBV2,CASSRSDSPTDTQYF,TGTGCCAGCAGCCGATCTGACTCTCCCACAGATACGCAGTATTTT
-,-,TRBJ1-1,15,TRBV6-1,CASSRLEGGRAEAFF,TGTGCCAGCAGTCGGCTCGAAGGGGGGAGGGCTGAAGCTTTCTTT
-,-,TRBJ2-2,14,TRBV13,CASSEDSNSGELFF,TGTGCCAGCAGCGAAGATTCGAACAGCGGGGAGCTGTTTTTT
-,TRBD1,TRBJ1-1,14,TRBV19,CASTPGQGNTEAFF,TGTGCCAGTACTCCGGGACAGGGGAACACTGAAGCTTTCTTT
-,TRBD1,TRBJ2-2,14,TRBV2,CASRTGEDTGELFF,TGTGCCTCTAGGACAGGGGAGGACACCGGGGAGCTGTTTTTT
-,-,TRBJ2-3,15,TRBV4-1,CASSQDQRSTDTQYF,TGCGCCAGCAGCCAAGATCAGCGGAGCACAGATACGCAGTATTTT
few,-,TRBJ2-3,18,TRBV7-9,CASSFHIGTFQSTDTQYF,TGTGCCAGCAGCTTCCACATCGGGACTTTCCAGAGCACAGATACGCAGTATTTT
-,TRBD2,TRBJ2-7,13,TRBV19,CASSRSGSYEQYF,TGTGCCAGTAGTAGAAGCGGGAGCTACGAGCAGTACTTC
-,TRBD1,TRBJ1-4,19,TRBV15,CATSIPVGQGDATNEKLFF,TGTGCCACCAGCATCCCCGTGGGACAGGGGGATGCAACTAATGAAAAACTGTTTTTT
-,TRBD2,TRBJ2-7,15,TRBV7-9,CASSLGLASGYEQYF,TGTGCCAGCAGCTTAGGACTAGCGAGTGGGTACGAGCAGTACTTC
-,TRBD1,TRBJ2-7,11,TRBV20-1,CSARDTGGQYF,TGCAGTGCTAGAGACACAGGGGGGCAGTACTTC
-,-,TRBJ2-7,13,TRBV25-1,CASDAKPPYEQYF,TGTGCCAGCGATGCAAAGCCTCCCTACGAGCAGTACTTC
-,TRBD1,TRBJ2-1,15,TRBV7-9,CASSLDRGRINEQFF,TGTGCCAGCAGCCTCGACAGGGGGCGCATCAATGAGCAGTTCTTC
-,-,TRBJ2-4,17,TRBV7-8,CASSLIPGPGGKNIQYF,TGTGCCAGCAGCTTAATTCCGGGGCCTGGGGGCAAAAACATTCAGTACTTC
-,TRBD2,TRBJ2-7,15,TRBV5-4,CASSPRAGGTYEQYF,TGTGCCAGCAGCCCTAGGGCGGGAGGGACCTACGAGCAGTACTTC
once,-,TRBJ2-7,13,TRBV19,CASSLVGSYEQYF,TGTGCCAGTAGTTTGGTCGGCAGCTACGAGCAGTACTTC
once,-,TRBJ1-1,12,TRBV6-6,CAIHTGNTEAFF,TGTGCCATACACACAGGGAACACTGAAGCTTTCTTT
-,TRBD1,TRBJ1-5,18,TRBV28,CASSPNRDRDKVGQPQHF,TGTGCCAGCAGCCCCAACCGGGACAGGGATAAGGTTGGTCAGCCCCAGCATTTT
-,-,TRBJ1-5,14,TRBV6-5,CASSRDYSNQPQHF,TGTGCCAGCAGCCGGGATTATAGCAATCAGCCCCAGCATTTT
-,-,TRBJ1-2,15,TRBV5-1,CASSLGQGINYGYTF,TGCGCCAGCAGCTTGGGGCAGGGAATTAACTATGGCTACACCTTC